These T cell receptor beta chains were read from a single sample in a study of cytomegalovirus exposure and HLA in healthy donors. Sequencing used immunoSEQ multiplex PCR; TCRdb keeps in-frame clones, though not all of them. The sample has some 200,000 clones, roughly three quarters seen once. Sequencing input: PBMCs. The receptors were gathered from a man in his forties or fifties in good health and CMV-seronegative. CDR3s include the opening cysteine and the closing phenylalanine or tryptophan. Each record gives: clone size, D gene, J gene, V gene, CDR3 DNA, CDR3 protein. D genes are given only for firm matches. Some rows have no size entry. The others give once, few or many, or a class for an expanded clone.

clone_size: NA; d_call: NA; j_call: TRBJ2-5; v_call: TRBV6-5; cdr3_nt: TGTGCCAGCAGTTACTCCTTGTCAGAGACCCAGTACTTC; cdr3_aa: CASSYSLSETQYF
clone_size: few; d_call: TRBD1; j_call: TRBJ1-6; v_call: TRBV5-1; cdr3_nt: TGCGCCAGCAGCGCGGACAGGGGGCTTTCACCCCTCCACTTT; cdr3_aa: CASSADRGLSPLHF
clone_size: NA; d_call: NA; j_call: TRBJ1-2; v_call: TRBV5-1; cdr3_nt: TGCGCCAGCAGCTTAGGACAGAACTATGGCTACACCTTC; cdr3_aa: CASSLGQNYGYTF
clone_size: NA; d_call: NA; j_call: TRBJ2-5; v_call: TRBV29-1; cdr3_nt: TGCAGCGTTGAATTGACAGCAGAGACCCAGTACTTC; cdr3_aa: CSVELTAETQYF
clone_size: few; d_call: TRBD1; j_call: TRBJ2-7; v_call: TRBV4-2; cdr3_nt: TGTGCCAGCAGCCAAGTGCCGGGACAGGGGGTTTACGAGCAGTACTTC; cdr3_aa: CASSQVPGQGVYEQYF
clone_size: once; d_call: TRBD2; j_call: TRBJ2-1; v_call: TRBV11-2; cdr3_nt: TGTGCCAGCAGCCAGTTCGCGGGAGTAGTGTCCTGGCAGTTCTTC; cdr3_aa: CASSQFAGVVSWQFF
clone_size: NA; d_call: TRBD2; j_call: TRBJ2-1; v_call: TRBV2; cdr3_nt: TGTGCCAGCAGTGAAGGACTAGCTGGACGGCATGAGCAGTTCTTC; cdr3_aa: CASSEGLAGRHEQFF
clone_size: NA; d_call: NA; j_call: TRBJ2-5; v_call: TRBV9; cdr3_nt: TGTGCCAGCAGCGTAGAGGCAGGGGTCCAAGAGACCCAGTACTTC; cdr3_aa: CASSVEAGVQETQYF
clone_size: few; d_call: TRBD1; j_call: TRBJ2-5; v_call: TRBV10-2; cdr3_nt: TGCGCCAGCAGTCTGACAGGGGGAGGAACCCAGTACTTC; cdr3_aa: CASSLTGGGTQYF
clone_size: NA; d_call: TRBD2; j_call: TRBJ2-2; v_call: TRBV18; cdr3_nt: TGTGCCAGCTCACCCATTAGCGGGAGTAACACCGGGGAGCTGTTTTTT; cdr3_aa: CASSPISGSNTGELFF
clone_size: NA; d_call: TRBD2; j_call: TRBJ2-1; v_call: TRBV4-1; cdr3_nt: TGCGCCAGCAGCCAAACTAGCGGGACTTACTACAATGAGCAGTTCTTC; cdr3_aa: CASSQTSGTYYNEQFF
clone_size: NA; d_call: TRBD1; j_call: TRBJ2-3; v_call: TRBV7-3; cdr3_nt: TGTGCCAGCAGCTTTACAGGGGCAGATACGCAGTATTTT; cdr3_aa: CASSFTGADTQYF
clone_size: NA; d_call: NA; j_call: TRBJ1-1; v_call: TRBV27; cdr3_nt: TGTGCCAGCAGTTGGCGGGGGGCGAGGACTGAAGCTTTCTTC; cdr3_aa: CASSWRGARTEAFF
clone_size: NA; d_call: TRBD1; j_call: TRBJ2-3; v_call: TRBV10-3; cdr3_nt: TGTGCCATCAGTTCCGGACAGGGTGGGACAGATACGCAGTATTTT; cdr3_aa: CAISSGQGGTDTQYF
clone_size: few; d_call: TRBD1; j_call: TRBJ1-4; v_call: TRBV6-5; cdr3_nt: TGTGCCAGCAGTTACTCAGGGACAGGGAATGAAAAACTGTTTTTT; cdr3_aa: CASSYSGTGNEKLFF
clone_size: NA; d_call: NA; j_call: TRBJ1-3; v_call: TRBV6-5; cdr3_nt: TGTGCCAGCCTCCCCGGACAGTTCTCTGGAAACACCATATATTTT; cdr3_aa: CASLPGQFSGNTIYF
clone_size: few; d_call: NA; j_call: TRBJ1-1; v_call: TRBV29-1; cdr3_nt: TGCAGCGTCCCATTCCCCCGGGCCGAAGGAGGTGAAGCTTTCTTT; cdr3_aa: CSVPFPRAEGGEAFF
clone_size: NA; d_call: NA; j_call: TRBJ2-1; v_call: TRBV25-1; cdr3_nt: TGTGCCAGCAGTGGGGGGGATCTGGCTGATGAGCAGTTCTTC; cdr3_aa: CASSGGDLADEQFF
clone_size: NA; d_call: TRBD1; j_call: TRBJ1-5; v_call: TRBV4-1; cdr3_nt: TGCGCCAGCAGCCAAGATTTGCTGGACAGGCGATCAAAGCCCCAGCATTTT; cdr3_aa: CASSQDLLDRRSKPQHF
clone_size: NA; d_call: TRBD1; j_call: TRBJ2-7; v_call: TRBV27; cdr3_nt: TGTGCCAGCGGCCGGGACAGGGGCTTATCCTACGAGCAGTACTTC; cdr3_aa: CASGRDRGLSYEQYF
clone_size: NA; d_call: NA; j_call: TRBJ2-7; v_call: TRBV27; cdr3_nt: TGTGCCAGCAGTTTGTGGAGCCGAAGCTCCTACGAGCAGTACTTC; cdr3_aa: CASSLWSRSSYEQYF
clone_size: NA; d_call: NA; j_call: TRBJ2-3; v_call: TRBV6-1; cdr3_nt: TGTGCCAGCAGTGAATACGAGGGGAGGACGCAGTATTTT; cdr3_aa: CASSEYEGRTQYF
clone_size: NA; d_call: TRBD1; j_call: TRBJ1-4; v_call: TRBV27; cdr3_nt: TGTGCCAGCAGTCCTCTTGGCAGGGGGTTCATTGCTAATGAAAAACTGTTTTTT; cdr3_aa: CASSPLGRGFIANEKLFF
clone_size: NA; d_call: NA; j_call: TRBJ2-7; v_call: TRBV7-8; cdr3_nt: TGTGCCAGTTTGTTCGCCGGGAGCAGTAAGTCCTACGAGCAGTACTTC; cdr3_aa: CASLFAGSSKSYEQYF
clone_size: once; d_call: TRBD1; j_call: TRBJ2-7; v_call: TRBV6-1; cdr3_nt: TGTGCCAGCAGTGCTGGACAGGGTAAAGGGGACGAGCAGTACTTC; cdr3_aa: CASSAGQGKGDEQYF
clone_size: NA; d_call: NA; j_call: TRBJ2-1; v_call: TRBV19; cdr3_nt: NA; cdr3_aa: CASSTSGRGNEQFF
clone_size: NA; d_call: NA; j_call: TRBJ2-7; v_call: TRBV23-1; cdr3_nt: TGCGCCAGCAGTCAATCGTACAGGCCCTACGAGCAGTACTTC; cdr3_aa: CASSQSYRPYEQYF
clone_size: NA; d_call: NA; j_call: TRBJ1-1; v_call: TRBV29-1; cdr3_nt: TGCAGCGTTGAAGTGCGGGGGGTGAACACTGAAGCTTTCTTT; cdr3_aa: CSVEVRGVNTEAFF
clone_size: NA; d_call: TRBD1; j_call: TRBJ2-5; v_call: TRBV5-4; cdr3_nt: TGTGCCAGCAGCGACAGGGGAGAGGTAGAGACCCAGTACTTC; cdr3_aa: CASSDRGEVETQYF
clone_size: NA; d_call: NA; j_call: TRBJ1-4; v_call: TRBV30; cdr3_nt: TGTGCCTGGAGTCCCGGGCAGGGCAAGAAACTGTTTTTT; cdr3_aa: CAWSPGQGKKLFF
clone_size: NA; d_call: TRBD2; j_call: TRBJ2-7; v_call: TRBV28; cdr3_nt: TGTGCCAGCAGCCAACTGAGGACTAGCGGCGCCTACGAGCAGTACTTC; cdr3_aa: CASSQLRTSGAYEQYF
clone_size: few; d_call: TRBD2; j_call: TRBJ2-1; v_call: TRBV2; cdr3_nt: TGTGCCAGCAGTGTAGCGGGAGGTTCCTACAATGAGCAGTTCTTC; cdr3_aa: CASSVAGGSYNEQFF